This passage covers 21 T cell receptor beta chains from one sample sequenced in a study of Ad26.COV2.S vaccination and SARS-CoV-2 variants. Profiling relied on immunoSEQ multiplex PCR, and the TCRdb table lists in-frame clones only, not all of them. The data show some 460,000 clones, with about 88% seen just once and roughly 1.7% held by the top ten. Treatment of the sample: about 20 received Ad26.COV2.S at low or high dose, single or two shots; 5 received placebo; per-sample allocation not given. Specimen acquisition occurred on day 63 following the initial vaccine or placebo injection. This specimen consisted of peripheral blood, obtained in a trial of Ad26.COV2.S vaccine versus placebo. The receptors shown here come from a person aged 18-65 years who received the Ad26.COV2.S COVID-19 vaccine or a placebo.

This clone was recorded once. J is TRBJ1-4 and V is TRBV25-1; 11 positions agree with TRBD1. The length of the CDR3 is 16 residues. Germline V lookup: CDR1 MGHDK, CDR2 SYGVNS. V shed 3 bases, J shed 6 bases, and the junction held 6 bases outside the gene matches. In DNA form, the CDR3 reads TGTGCCAGCAGTGATGGACAGGGGGCCGGCGATGAAAAACTGTTTTTT. Protein: CASSDGQGAGDEKLFF.

The gene calls are TRBV4-3 and TRBJ1-3, with 8 bases that match TRBD1. Per germline, CDR1 LGHNA and CDR2 YSLEER. This CDR3 has 17 residues. The J segment lost 0 bases and the V segment lost 1 base, leaving 5 bases of the junction unmatched. CDR3 residues: CASSQGDRRISGNTIYF. Written as DNA, the CDR3 is TGCGCCAGCAGCCAAGGGGACAGGCGGATCTCTGGAAACACCATATATTTT.

The chain couples TRBV3-1 (or the pseudogene TRBV3-2) to TRBJ2-7; tentative D call: TRBD1 (5 bases). The CDR3 is made up of 15 amino acids. The V gene's germline CDR1 is LGHDT and CDR2 YNNKEL (reference sequence). V was pared by 3 bases and J by 4 bases, with 16 bases between. CDR3 nucleotides: TGTGCCAGCAGCCATGGCCACAGGCGGCCTTACGAGCAGTACTTC. Protein sequence: CASSHGHRRPYEQYF.

This rearrangement joins TRBV5-5 to TRBJ1-6; D call uncertain. Looked up from germline, CDR1 is SGHKS and CDR2 is YYEKEE (reference sequence). With 4 bases removed from V and 0 bases from J, the gap between germline ends came to 17 bases. The CDR3 runs 18 residues. The CDR3: CASSRQVDGSSYNSPLHF. CDR3 in DNA: TGTGCCAGCAGCCGACAAGTGGACGGTAGCTCCTATAATTCACCCCTCCACTTT. Full variable domain (missing parts from reference TRBV5-5 and TRBJ1-6): DAGVTQSPTHLIKTRGQQVTLRCSPISGHKSVSWYQQVLGQGPQFIFQYYEKEERGRGNFPDRFSARQFPNYSSELNVNALLLGDSALYLCASSRQVDGSSYNSPLHFGNGTRLTVT.

The chain couples TRBV30 to TRBJ2-7; 9 positions match TRBD1. The CDR3 sequence is 15 residues long. Looked up from germline, CDR1 is GTSNPN and CDR2 is SVGIG (reference sequence). The ends lost 3 bases at V and 3 bases at J; junction bases unmatched: 9. The CDR3 loop reads CAWRKPRDRDYEQYF. The DNA for the CDR3 is TGTGCCTGGAGGAAACCCCGGGACAGGGACTACGAGCAGTACTTC.

The V and J genes are TRBV6-1 and TRBJ2-2, with TRBD2 matching 9 bases. V was pared by 4 bases and J by 3 bases, with 15 bases of the junction left unmatched. Germline CDR1 is MNHNS and CDR2 is SASEGT. The CDR3 is made up of 19 amino acids. For the CDR3, the DNA is TGTGCCAGCAGTGGCCGGCTGGGCGGGAGGGCCTATTACACCGGGGAGCTGTTTTTT. Translating it yields CASSGRLGGRAYYTGELFF.

The chain has TRBV19 and TRBJ2-2; TRBD2 matches 9 bases. Germline V gives CDR1 LNHDA, CDR2 SQIVND (reference sequence). Trimming removed 4 bases from V and 2 bases from J; junction bases left unmatched: 8. This CDR3 is 17 amino acids long. DNA for the CDR3: TGTGCCAGTAGTAGGGGTAGCGGGGGCCCAAACACCGGGGAGCTGTTTTTT. Translation: CASSRGSGGPNTGELFF.

The chain links TRBV6-1 to TRBJ2-1; 11 bases agree with TRBD2. CDR1 and CDR2 (germline): MNHNS, SASEGT. The ends lost 4 bases at V and 5 bases at J; junction bases unmatched: 13. This CDR3 is 18 amino acids long. CDR3 in amino acids: CASSAPGLADTRDNEQFF. In DNA, the CDR3 is TGTGCCAGCAGTGCGCCGGGACTAGCGGACACCAGGGACAATGAGCAGTTCTTC.

The gene calls are TRBV7-3 and TRBJ2-2; maybe TRBD2 (7 bases). The germline gives CDR1 SGHTA, CDR2 FQGTGA. Trimming shortened V by 3 bases and J by 4 bases, and 18 bases separated the two germline ends. The CDR3 extends over 17 amino acids. The CDR3 DNA is TGTGCCAGCAGCTTGACCGGGGGGCCGGTCTTCACCGGGGAGCTGTTTTTT. Translation: CASSLTGGPVFTGELFF.

This clone was seen only once. This chain uses TRBV29-1 with TRBJ2-1; maybe TRBD2 (5 bases). V lost 1 base to trimming and J lost 5 bases, with 15 bases between them. This CDR3 has 15 amino acids. Germline CDR1 reads SQVTM; CDR2 reads ANQGSEA. Here the CDR3 reads CSVEGDATTNNEQFF. The CDR3, as DNA: TGCAGCGTTGAAGGAGACGCGACTACAAACAATGAGCAGTTCTTC.

The count of this clone is one. The chain combines TRBV7-2 with TRBJ2-5; the match to TRBD2 covers 11 bases. CDR1 is SGHTA and CDR2 is FQGNSA in the germline V gene. Trimming removed 5 bases from V and 5 bases from J; junction bases left unmatched: 13. This CDR3 has 17 residues. The CDR3 DNA reads as TGTGCCAGCAGCCCTCAGACTAGCGGGAAGGTCCGCGAGACCCAGTACTTC. Translated, it gives CASSPQTSGKVRETQYF.

The genes are TRBV30 and TRBJ2-1, with 9 nucleotides matching TRBD2. The germline gives CDR1 GTSNPN, CDR2 SVGIG (reference sequence). This CDR3 is 15 amino acids long. The J segment lost 9 bases and the V segment lost 6 bases, leaving 15 bases of the junction unmatched. CDR3 DNA: TGTGCCTGCAATAAAGCGGGGGGAAGATCGAGTGAGCAGTTCTTC. Encoded protein: CACNKAGGRSSEQFF. The full variable domain, completed using reference TRBV30 and TRBJ2-1, is SQTIHQWPATLVQPVGSPLSLECTVEGTSNPNLYWYRQAAGRGLQLLFYSVGIGQISSEVPQNLSASRPQDRQFILSSKKLLLSDSGFYLCACNKAGGRSSEQFFGPGTRLTVL.

The V gene is TRBV5-4, the J gene TRBJ1-3; D ambiguous. Trimming cost V 3 bases and J 2 bases, with 9 bases left between them. The CDR3 has 14 residues. The germline V gene has CDR1 SGHNT and CDR2 YYREEE (reference sequence). The CDR3 DNA sequence: TGTGCCAGCAGCTCTTCCGGGACTGGAAACACCATATATTTT. As protein: CASSSSGTGNTIYF.

The chain recombines TRBV4-1 with TRBJ1-4; 10 nucleotides align to TRBD1. V lost 1 base to trimming and J lost 6 bases; unmatched junction nucleotides: 5. The CDR3 loop spans 16 amino acids. CDR1 is MGHRA, CDR2 YSYEKL, per germline. CDR3 bases: TGCGCCAGCAGCCAAGTACCGGGACAGGGGTATGAAAAACTGTTTTTT. This codes for CASSQVPGQGYEKLFF.

The gene calls are TRBV10-2 and TRBJ1-1; D gene uncertain. Germline V gene sequence: CDR1 WSHSY, CDR2 SAAADI. Trimming took 3 bases from V and 4 from J, leaving 9 bases between them. This CDR3 is 13 amino acids long. The chain's CDR3 is CASSDRDGTEAFF. As DNA, the CDR3 is TGCGCCAGCAGTGATCGGGATGGCACTGAAGCTTTCTTT.

This clone was observed a handful of times. The chain links TRBV6-5 to TRBJ1-6; 10 nucleotides align to TRBD1. CDR1 and CDR2 (germline): MNHEY, SVGAGI. This CDR3 comprises 15 residues. The ends lost 2 bases at V and 8 bases at J; junction bases unmatched: 3. The CDR3 nucleotides are TGTGCCAGCAGTTACGGGGGACAGGGGTATTCACCCCTCCACTTT. Its translation: CASSYGGQGYSPLHF.

This chain joins TRBV6-5 and TRBJ1-3; maybe TRBD1 (6 bases). V gave up 8 bases and J gave up 2 bases, with 16 bases separating them. The germline V gene encodes CDR1 MNHEY and CDR2 SVGAGI. This CDR3 is 15 amino acids long. In nucleotides, the CDR3 is TGTGCCAGCGGGCACGACAGGCTTCCTGGAAACACCATATATTTT. Translation: CASGHDRLPGNTIYF.

The rearrangement joins TRBV6-5 to TRBJ1-1; TRBD1 might be the D (6 bases). Trimming pared 2 bases from V and 0 bases from J, leaving 10 bases between. The CDR3 consists of 15 residues. Germline V gene sequence: CDR1 MNHEY, CDR2 SVGAGI. The CDR3 coding sequence is TGTGCCAGCAGTTACGGTGGGGGCGTGAACACTGAAGCTTTCTTT. This codes for CASSYGGGVNTEAFF.

This clone was found a few times. The chain employs TRBV2 and TRBJ1-5; weak D call: TRBD1 (6 bases). The CDR3 spans 14 residues. The V end lost 4 bases, the J end lost 2 bases, and 9 bases lay between the germline ends. Germline loops: CDR1 SNHLY, CDR2 FYNNEI. The CDR3 here is CASSAQGRNQPQHF. CDR3 DNA sequence: TGTGCCAGCAGTGCCCAGGGGCGCAATCAGCCCCAGCATTTT.

The gene calls are TRBV7-9 and TRBJ2-3; TRBD2 might be the D (6 bases). CDR1 SEHNR and CDR2 FQNEAQ come from the germline V gene (reference sequence). The CDR3 loop spans 14 amino acids. With 5 bases removed from V and 4 bases from J, the gap between germline ends came to 13 bases. CDR3 residues: CASSQGLGPDTQYF. The CDR3 DNA is TGTGCCAGCAGCCAGGGACTCGGGCCAGATACGCAGTATTTT.

The chain recombines TRBV19 with TRBJ1-2; TRBD1 matches at 9 bases. The CDR3 sequence is 16 residues long. The ends lost 3 bases at V and 5 bases at J; junction bases unmatched: 10. Per germline, CDR1 LNHDA and CDR2 SQIVND (reference sequence). CDR3 sequence reads: CASSILPGQGGYGYTF. The CDR3 DNA reads TGTGCCAGTAGTATCCTCCCGGGACAGGGAGGTTATGGCTACACCTTC.